Listed below are T cell receptor beta chains from one sample, sequenced in a study of shared clonotypes between healthy human individuals. This table comes from immunoSEQ multiplex PCR, and its TCRdb copy is limited to in-frame clones, with some not included. The repertoire consists of roughly 2,000,000 clones, with roughly 95% occurring once and the leading ten covering 1.5% to 2%. Sequences were obtained from naive CD8+ T cells from PBMCs. These receptors were collected from a man between 18 and 29 years old in good health. Some clones in this sample may be carry-over from other donors' samples. Each CDR3 is given with its conserved first and last residue. Clone sizes are given selectively: once, few, many, or a class where the clone is expanded.

v_call,clone_size,j_call,cdr3_aa
TRBV6-1,once,TRBJ2-7,CASSEFLAGAYEQYF
TRBV15,.,TRBJ2-7,CATRNPSLAADEQYF
TRBV4-1,once,TRBJ1-4,CASSQDRGTFDEKLFF
TRBV28,.,TRBJ2-3,CASSFTRTDTQYF
TRBV2,.,TRBJ2-1,CASSEGLSGGSYNEQFF
TRBV6-5,.,TRBJ2-1,CASSPGRGINEQFF
TRBV30,.,TRBJ2-1,CAWSGGSYNEQFF
TRBV27,.,TRBJ2-1,CASSDRTGAYNEQFF
TRBV28,.,TRBJ2-3,CASSLGANTDTQYF
TRBV6-1,.,TRBJ2-1,CASSEVYNEQFF
TRBV29-1,.,TRBJ2-7,CSVGFTSGNYEQYF
TRBV27,.,TRBJ2-2,CASSLVTSSMGGSNTGELFF
TRBV28,.,TRBJ2-7,CASSSHLMQAGREGYEQYF
TRBV13,.,TRBJ2-2,CASSSPSTANTGELFF